The clone carrying this T cell receptor (beta chain) has at least ten counts. The antigen remains undetermined. Cells sorted as Tregs were CD4+, CD25+ and CD127-/low. This CDR3 spans 15 amino acids. The germline gives CDR1 MGHRA, CDR2 YSYEKL. The junction had 5 bases not matched to a gene; V was cut back by 0 bases and J by 4 bases. Study conclusions and caveats: In terms of TCR gene usage, tumor memory CD4+ T cells clustered together with blood and lymph node memory CD4+ cells, as well as with lymph node naive CD4+ cells. The larger cohort examined one V-J beta rearrangement, not whole repertoires.

After constant-region reverse-primer amplification, full-length variable regions underwent semi-nested PCR with Nested Universal Primer A. TCRdb re-called the 5' RACE reads with MiXCR, one entry per CDR3 protein. The sample holds fewer than 55,000 distinct CDR3 sequences, about a fifth seen once. The sequenced material came from Tregs sorted from a lymph node. The TCR comes from a female donor with breast cancer. The chain recombines TRBV4-1 with TRBJ1-2; 7 positions match TRBD1. The CDR3 is CASSQDGTDPYGYTF. CDR3 DNA sequence: TGCGCCAGCAGCCAAGATGGGACAGACCCCTATGGCTACACCTTC.